This T cell receptor (beta chain) appears in the sequencing data of a study of T cells after yellow fever vaccination. V lost 3 bases and J lost 2, with 8 bases in between. Germline V gives CDR1 SGDLS, CDR2 YYNGEE. This CDR3 is built from 13 residues. TCRdb called the 5' RACE reads again in MiXCR, with one record for every CDR3 protein. The repertoire consists of hundreds of thousands of distinct CDR3 sequences, with 3% to 4.5% occurring once and the leading ten covering 20% to 25%. The sequenced sample was PBMCs, obtained on the day of the yellow fever booster vaccination. The chain is built from TRBV9 and TRBJ2-5, with D hard to call. This clonotype was obtained from a young man who received the YFV17D yellow fever vaccine. CDR3 DNA sequence: TGTGCCAGCAGCGCCATCCCTCAAGAGACCCAGTACTTC. It specifies CASSAIPQETQYF.